The sequence of this T cell receptor beta chain was determined in a study of response to subunit inactivated influenza vaccine. Details on this clonotype: The target antigen is unknown.

MiXCR was run by TCRdb on the RT-PCR reads, yielding one entry per CDR3 protein. Of 400,000 to 650,000 distinct CDR3 sequences in the sample, approximately 7.2% were seen once. Notes on the study in general: Each seasonal influenza vaccination recruits few new T cells, the authors suggested.

Sequenced here: PBMCs from blood, sampled less than 30 months after vaccination. The source of this sequence is a man between 50 and 75 years old who received an inactivated influenza vaccine.

CDR3 in amino acids: CASSLPGQGATGELFF. Here the CDR3 DNA reads TGTGCCAGCAGCTTACCGGGACAGGGGGCCACCGGGGAGCTGTTTTTT. The chain combines TRBV5-6 with TRBJ2-2; 12 bases are shared with TRBD1. Trimming cost V 2 bases and J 4 bases; bases outside gene matches: 3. CDR3 length: 16 residues. Germline lookup yields CDR1 SGHDT and CDR2 YYEEEE. The full variable domain, its missing parts supplied by reference TRBV5-6 and TRBJ2-2, is DAGVTQSPTHLIKTRGQQVTLRCSPKSGHDTVSWYQQALGQGPQFIFQYYEEEERQRGNFPDRFSGHQFPNYSSELNVNALLLGDSALYLCASSLPGQGATGELFFGEGSRLTVL.